This TCR beta chain was observed in a study of a mutant IDH1 vaccine in newly diagnosed glioma. Measured with immunoSEQ multiplex PCR; TCRdb has only the in-frame clones, and not every one. The top ten hold around 0.6% of the sample, which has 98,000 or so clones, 70% to 90% seen once. Time point given: baseline, week 1 (first vaccination visit). Treatment denoted: pre-vaccination baseline after standard-of-care therapy. Each of the donors came in with new WHO grade 3 or 4 astrocytomas that were IDH1-mutant and ATRX-lost. Findings and caveats of the study: It seemed that pseudoprogression was not linked to changes in the top peripheral T cell clonotypes.

This CDR3 has 17 residues. V shed 1 base, J shed 6 bases, and the junction held 12 bases outside the gene matches. Germline V CDR1 and CDR2: ENHRY, SYGVKD. Note on this clone: What it binds is unknown.

This TCR came from a woman in her forties or fifties with glioma. This chain joins TRBV10-3 and TRBJ2-1; 7 nucleotides agree with TRBD2. Sequenced here: PBMCs, sampled from a glioma patient treated with radiotherapy, temozolomide or both. CDR3 bases: TGTGCCATCAGTGAGTGGGAGGGGCTAAGGGCGTTCAATGAGCAGTTCTTC. The encoded protein is CAISEWEGLRAFNEQFF.